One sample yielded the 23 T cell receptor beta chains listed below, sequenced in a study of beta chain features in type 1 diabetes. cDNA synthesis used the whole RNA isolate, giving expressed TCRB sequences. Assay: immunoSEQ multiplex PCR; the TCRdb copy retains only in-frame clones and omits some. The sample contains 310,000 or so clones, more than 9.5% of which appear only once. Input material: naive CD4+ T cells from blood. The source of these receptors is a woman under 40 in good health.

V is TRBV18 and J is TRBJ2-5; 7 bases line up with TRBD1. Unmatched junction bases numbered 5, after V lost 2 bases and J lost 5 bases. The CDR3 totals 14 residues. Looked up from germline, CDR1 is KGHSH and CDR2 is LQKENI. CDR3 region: CASSPDRVDETQYF. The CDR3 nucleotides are TGTGCCAGCTCACCAGACAGGGTAGACGAGACCCAGTACTTC. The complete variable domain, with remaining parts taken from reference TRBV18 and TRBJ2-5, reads NAGVMQNPRHLVRRRGQEARLRCSPMKGHSHVYWYRQLPEEGLKFMVYLQKENIIDESGMPKERFSAEFPKEGPSILRIQQVVRGDSAAYFCASSPDRVDETQYFGPGTRLLVL.

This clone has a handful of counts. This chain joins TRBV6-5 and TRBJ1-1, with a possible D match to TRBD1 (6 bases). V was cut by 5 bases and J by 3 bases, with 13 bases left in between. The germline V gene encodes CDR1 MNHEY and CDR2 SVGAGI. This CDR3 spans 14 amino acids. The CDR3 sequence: CASSEGELDTEAFF. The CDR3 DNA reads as TGTGCCAGCAGTGAGGGGGAGTTGGACACTGAAGCTTTCTTT.

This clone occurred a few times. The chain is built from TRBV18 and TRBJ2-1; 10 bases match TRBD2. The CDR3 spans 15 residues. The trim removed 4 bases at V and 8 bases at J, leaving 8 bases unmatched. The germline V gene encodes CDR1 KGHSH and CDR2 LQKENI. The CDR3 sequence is CASSQRLAGVDEQFF. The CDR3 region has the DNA TGTGCCAGCTCACAGAGACTAGCGGGTGTCGATGAGCAGTTCTTC. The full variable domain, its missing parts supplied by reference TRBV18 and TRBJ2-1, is NAGVMQNPRHLVRRRGQEARLRCSPMKGHSHVYWYRQLPEEGLKFMVYLQKENIIDESGMPKERFSAEFPKEGPSILRIQQVVRGDSAAYFCASSQRLAGVDEQFFGPGTRLTVL.

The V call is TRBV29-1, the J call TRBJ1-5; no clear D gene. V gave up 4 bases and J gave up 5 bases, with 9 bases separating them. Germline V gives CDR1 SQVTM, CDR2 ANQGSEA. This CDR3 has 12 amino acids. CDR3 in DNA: TGCAGCGTTGGTCAGCTAGATCAGCCCCAGCATTTT. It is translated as CSVGQLDQPQHF.

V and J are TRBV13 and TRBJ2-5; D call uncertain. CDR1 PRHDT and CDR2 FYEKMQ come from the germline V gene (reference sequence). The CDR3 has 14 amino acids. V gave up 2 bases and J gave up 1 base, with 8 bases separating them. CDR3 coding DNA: TGTGCCAGCAGCTTAAACGTCGGCCAAGAGACCCAGTACTTC. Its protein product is CASSLNVGQETQYF. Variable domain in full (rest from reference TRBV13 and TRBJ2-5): AAGVIQSPRHLIKEKRETATLKCYPIPRHDTVYWYQQGPGQDPQFLISFYEKMQSDKGSIPDRFSAQQFSDYHSELNMSSLELGDSALYFCASSLNVGQETQYFGPGTRLLVL.

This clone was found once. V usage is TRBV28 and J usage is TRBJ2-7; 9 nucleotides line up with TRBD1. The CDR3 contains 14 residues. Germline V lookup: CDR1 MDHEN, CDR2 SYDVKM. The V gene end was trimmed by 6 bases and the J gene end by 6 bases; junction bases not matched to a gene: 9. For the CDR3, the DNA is TGTGCCAGCAGGTCCGGGACAGGGTACCTCGAGCAGTACTTC. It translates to CASRSGTGYLEQYF.

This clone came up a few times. The DNA for the CDR3 is TGTGCCAGCAGTTTCCCGGCGGGAGGGGGGGAGTTCTTC. This gives the protein CASSFPAGGGEFF. The chain combines TRBV28 with TRBJ2-1, with 9 bases that match TRBD2. Per germline, CDR1 MDHEN and CDR2 SYDVKM. J was trimmed by 14 bases and V by 3 bases; bases with no gene match: 8. The CDR3 sequence is 13 residues long.

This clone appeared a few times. This CDR3 is CASRFRQGGTQYF. In nucleotides, the CDR3 is TGTGCCAGCAGATTTAGACAGGGTGGTACGCAGTATTTT. The genes are TRBV28 and TRBJ2-3, with 7 bases aligning to TRBD1. Germline V gene data show CDR1 as MDHEN and CDR2 as SYDVKM. The CDR3 covers 13 residues. J was trimmed by 8 bases and V by 6 bases; bases with no gene match: 8.

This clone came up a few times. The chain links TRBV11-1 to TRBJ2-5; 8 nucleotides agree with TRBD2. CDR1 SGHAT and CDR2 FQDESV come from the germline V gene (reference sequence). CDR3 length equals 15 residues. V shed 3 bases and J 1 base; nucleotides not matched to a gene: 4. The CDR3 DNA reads TGTGCCAGCAGCTTGGCACTAGCGGTCCAAGAGACCCAGTACTTC. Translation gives CASSLALAVQETQYF. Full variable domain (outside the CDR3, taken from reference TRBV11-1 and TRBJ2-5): EAEVAQSPRYKITEKSQAVAFWCDPISGHATLYWYRQILGQGPELLVQFQDESVVDDSQLPKDRFSAERLKGVDSTLKIQPAELGDSAMYLCASSLALAVQETQYFGPGTRLLVL.

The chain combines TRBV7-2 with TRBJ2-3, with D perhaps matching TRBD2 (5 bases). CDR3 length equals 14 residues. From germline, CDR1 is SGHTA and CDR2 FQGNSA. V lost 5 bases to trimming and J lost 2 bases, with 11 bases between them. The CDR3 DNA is TGTGCCAGCAGCCCTGACTACTTCACAGATACGCAGTATTTT. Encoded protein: CASSPDYFTDTQYF.

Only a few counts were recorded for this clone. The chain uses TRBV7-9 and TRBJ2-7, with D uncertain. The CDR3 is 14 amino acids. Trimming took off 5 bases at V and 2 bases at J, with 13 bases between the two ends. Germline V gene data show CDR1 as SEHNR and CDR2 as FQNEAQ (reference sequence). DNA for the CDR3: TGTGCCAGCAGCCTAGGAACAGTAACCTACGAGCAGTACTTC. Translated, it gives CASSLGTVTYEQYF.

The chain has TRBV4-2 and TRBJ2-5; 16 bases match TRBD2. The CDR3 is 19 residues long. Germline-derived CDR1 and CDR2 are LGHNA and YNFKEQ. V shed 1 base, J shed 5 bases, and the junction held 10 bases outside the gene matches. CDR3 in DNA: TGTGCCAGCAGCCAAGCGGAGGGACTAGCGGGAGGGCCAGGGGAGACCCAGTACTTC. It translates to CASSQAEGLAGGPGETQYF.

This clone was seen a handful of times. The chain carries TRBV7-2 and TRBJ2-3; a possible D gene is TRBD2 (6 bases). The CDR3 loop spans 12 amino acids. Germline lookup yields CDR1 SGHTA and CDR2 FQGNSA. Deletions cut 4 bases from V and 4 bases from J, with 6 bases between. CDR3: CASSWDSDTQYF. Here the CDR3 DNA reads TGTGCCAGCAGCTGGGACTCAGATACGCAGTATTTT.

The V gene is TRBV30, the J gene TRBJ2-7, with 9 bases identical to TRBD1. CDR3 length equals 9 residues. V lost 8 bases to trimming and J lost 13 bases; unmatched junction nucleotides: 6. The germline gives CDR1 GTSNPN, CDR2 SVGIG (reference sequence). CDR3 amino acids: CASGTGPYF. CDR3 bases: TGTGCCAGCGGGACAGGGCCTTACTTC.

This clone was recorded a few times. The CDR3 loop is CASSQDSGDSYEQYF. In DNA, the CDR3 is TGCGCCAGCAGCCAAGACTCAGGGGATTCTTACGAGCAGTACTTC. The chain joins TRBV4-3 to TRBJ2-7; D is perhaps TRBD1 (6 bases). This CDR3 is 15 amino acids long. Trimming shortened V by 0 bases and J by 4 bases, and 13 bases separated the two germline ends. Germline CDR1 is LGHNA and CDR2 is YSLEER.

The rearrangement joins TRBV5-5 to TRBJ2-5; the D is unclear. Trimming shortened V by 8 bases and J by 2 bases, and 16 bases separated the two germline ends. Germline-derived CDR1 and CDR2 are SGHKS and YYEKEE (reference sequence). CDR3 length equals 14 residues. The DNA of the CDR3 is TGTGCCAGTATCCCTTGGGCCGGACAAGAGACCCAGTACTTC. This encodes CASIPWAGQETQYF.

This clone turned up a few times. The CDR3 sequence is CASSSGLLPEGYGYEQYF. The CDR3 DNA follows: TGTGCCAGCAGCTCGGGATTGCTTCCGGAAGGGTACGGGTACGAGCAGTACTTC. The V call is TRBV7-2, the J call TRBJ2-7; tentative D call: TRBD2 (5 bases). V lost 4 bases and J lost 4, with 26 bases in between. Germline CDR1 SGHTA, CDR2 FQGNSA. The CDR3 runs 18 residues.

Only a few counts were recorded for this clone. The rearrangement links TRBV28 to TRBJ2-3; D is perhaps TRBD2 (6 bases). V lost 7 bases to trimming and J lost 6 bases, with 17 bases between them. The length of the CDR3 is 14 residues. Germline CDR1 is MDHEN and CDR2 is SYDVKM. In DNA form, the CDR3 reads TGTGCCAGCATCGGGAATAGCGGCTTTGATACGCAGTATTTT. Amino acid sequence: CASIGNSGFDTQYF.

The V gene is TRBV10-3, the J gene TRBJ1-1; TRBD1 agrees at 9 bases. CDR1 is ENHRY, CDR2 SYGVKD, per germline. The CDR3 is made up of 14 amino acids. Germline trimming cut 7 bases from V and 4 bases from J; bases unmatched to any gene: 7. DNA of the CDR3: TGTGCCATCACTAGGACAGGGGAAGGCACTGAAGCTTTCTTT. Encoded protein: CAITRTGEGTEAFF.

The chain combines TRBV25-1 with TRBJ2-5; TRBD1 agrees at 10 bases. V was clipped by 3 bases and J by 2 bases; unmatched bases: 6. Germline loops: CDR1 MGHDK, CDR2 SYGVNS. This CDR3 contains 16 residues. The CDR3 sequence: CASSEWGDRGQETQYF. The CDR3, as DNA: TGTGCCAGCAGTGAGTGGGGGGACAGGGGACAAGAGACCCAGTACTTC.

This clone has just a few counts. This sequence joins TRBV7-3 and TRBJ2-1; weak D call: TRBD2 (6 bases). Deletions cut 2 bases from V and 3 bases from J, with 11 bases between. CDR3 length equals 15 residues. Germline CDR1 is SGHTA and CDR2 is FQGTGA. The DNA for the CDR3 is TGTGCCAGCAGCTTATTGGCGGGACGCTACAATGAGCAGTTCTTC. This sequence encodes CASSLLAGRYNEQFF.

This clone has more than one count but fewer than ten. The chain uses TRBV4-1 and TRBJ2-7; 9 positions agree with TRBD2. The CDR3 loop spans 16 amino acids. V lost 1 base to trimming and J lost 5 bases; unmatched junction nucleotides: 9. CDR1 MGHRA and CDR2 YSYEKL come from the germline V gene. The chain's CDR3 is CASSQADSGSPHEQYF. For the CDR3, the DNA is TGCGCCAGCAGCCAAGCCGATAGCGGGAGCCCACACGAGCAGTACTTC.

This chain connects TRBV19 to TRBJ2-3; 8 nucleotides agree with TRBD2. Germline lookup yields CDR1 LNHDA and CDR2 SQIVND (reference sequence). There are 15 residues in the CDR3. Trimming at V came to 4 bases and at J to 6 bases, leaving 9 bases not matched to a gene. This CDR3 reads CASSTQAGDVDTQYF. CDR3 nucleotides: TGTGCCAGTAGTACGCAAGCGGGAGATGTGGATACGCAGTATTTT.